This is a list of T cell receptor beta chains from one sample in a study of preoperative IRX-2 immunotherapy in early breast cancer. Profiling relied on immunoSEQ multiplex PCR, and the TCRdb table lists in-frame clones only, not all of them. There are about 19,000 clones in the sample; approximately 86% occur only once, and about 1% lies in the top ten. Source: lymph node tissue, taken after IRX-2 immunotherapy. The receptor set was obtained from a human donor with breast cancer. Each CDR3 is given with its conserved first and last residue. Each record gives: D gene, V gene, J gene, clone size, CDR3 protein, CDR3 DNA. D genes are given only for firm matches. Only part of the rows carry a size: once, few, many, or a class if the clone is expanded.

>TRBD1|TRBV28|TRBJ2-3|.
CASSSGQASTDTQYF
TGTGCCAGCAGTTCGGGACAGGCTAGCACAGATACGCAGTATTTT
>.|TRBV15|TRBJ2-3|once
CATSRGQLGDTQYF
TGTGCCACCAGCAGAGGACAGTTAGGAGATACGCAGTATTTT
>TRBD2|TRBV11-3|TRBJ2-1|.
CASSLDPSGDNEQFF
TGTGCCAGCAGCTTGGATCCTAGCGGTGACAATGAGCAGTTCTTC
>.|TRBV29-1|TRBJ2-7|.
CSVEGEVGYEQYF
TGCAGCGTTGAAGGTGAGGTGGGCTACGAGCAGTACTTC
>.|TRBV30|TRBJ1-4|once
CAWGDGMGEKLFF
TGTGCCTGGGGGGACGGGATGGGTGAAAAACTGTTTTTT
>.|TRBV18|TRBJ1-4|.
CASSQTVIGTNEKLFF
TGTGCCAGCTCACAGACAGTCATCGGAACTAATGAAAAACTGTTTTTT
>.|TRBV12-5|TRBJ2-2|.
CASGLVPNTGELFF
TGTGCTAGTGGTTTGGTACCCAACACCGGGGAGCTGTTTTTT
>TRBD2|TRBV11-3|TRBJ2-1|.
CASSLGKGTSGKNEQFF
TGTGCCAGCAGCTTAGGAAAAGGGACTAGCGGGAAGAATGAGCAGTTCTTC
>TRBD1|TRBV18|TRBJ2-2|.
CASSPTGGPGELFF
TGTGCCAGCTCACCGACAGGGGGTCCCGGGGAGCTGTTTTTT
>.|TRBV28|TRBJ2-1|.
CASSYRDFQYNEQFF
TGTGCCAGCAGTTACCGGGACTTCCAATACAATGAGCAGTTCTTC
>.|TRBV19|TRBJ2-7|few
CASSIGRGSEQYF
TGTGCCAGTAGTATAGGTCGAGGGAGCGAGCAGTACTTC
>.|TRBV6-8|TRBJ1-5|.
CASKRDGNQPQHF
TGTGCCAGCAAGAGGGACGGCAATCAGCCCCAGCATTTT
>.|TRBV28|TRBJ2-7|once
CASTQRAGSSYEQYF
TGTGCCAGCACCCAAAGGGCAGGGAGCTCCTACGAGCAGTACTTC
>TRBD2|TRBV11-3|TRBJ2-1|.
CASSLSSGSGAYNEQFF
TGTGCCAGCAGCTTAAGTTCGGGGAGCGGGGCCTACAATGAGCAGTTCTTC
>.|TRBV6-8|TRBJ1-3|.
CASSYSGRLSGNTIYF
TGTGCCAGCAGTTACTCGGGCAGACTCTCTGGAAACACCATATATTTT
>.|TRBV6-8|TRBJ2-7|.
CASSYSRSGAYEQYF
TGTGCCAGCAGTTACTCCAGGTCGGGGGCTTACGAGCAGTACTTC
>TRBD1|TRBV18|TRBJ1-1|.
CASSPAGQGARAFF
TGTGCCAGCTCACCCGCTGGACAGGGGGCCAGAGCTTTCTTT
>TRBD2|TRBV6-8|TRBJ2-1|once
CASKGLAGGHNEQFF
TGTGCCAGCAAAGGACTAGCGGGAGGGCACAATGAGCAGTTCTTC
>TRBD2|TRBV11-3|TRBJ2-3|.
CASSLLAGGPRDTQYF
TGTGCCAGCAGCCTCCTAGCGGGAGGGCCACGAGATACGCAGTATTTT
>TRBD1|TRBV19|TRBJ1-2|.
CASRTGIGYTF
TGTGCCAGTAGGACAGGGATTGGCTACACCTTC
>.|TRBV18|TRBJ1-2|.
CASSPKDVYFRYTF
TGTGCCAGCTCACCAAAGGATGTCTACTTTCGCTACACCTTC
>.|TRBV29-1|TRBJ1-2|.
CSVDPGRDGYTF
TGCAGCGTTGACCCAGGGAGGGACGGCTACACCTTC
>.|TRBV18|TRBJ1-1|.
CASSEGLNTEAFF
TGTGCCAGCTCAGAGGGGTTGAACACTGAAGCTTTCTTT
>TRBD2|TRBV18|TRBJ2-7|.
CASSPAGDEQYF
TGTGCCAGCTCACCGGCGGGGGACGAGCAGTACTTC
>TRBD1|TRBV25-1|TRBJ1-2|.
CASSEYGRGYGYTF
TGTGCCAGCAGTGAATATGGCAGGGGGTATGGCTACACCTTC
>TRBD1|TRBV2|TRBJ1-4|.
CASSYRDRGQTDEKLFF
TGTGCCAGCAGCTACCGGGACAGGGGGCAGACGGATGAAAAACTGTTTTTT
>TRBD2|TRBV18|TRBJ2-3|.
CASSPGTSGTDTQYF
TGTGCCAGCTCACCGGGAACTAGCGGGACAGATACGCAGTATTTT
>TRBD1|TRBV19|TRBJ2-7|.
CASSIAGGYEQYF
TGTGCCAGTAGTATCGCAGGGGGCTACGAGCAGTACTTC
>.|TRBV15|TRBJ2-1|few
CAAQQTSGYYNEQFF
TGTGCCGCTCAGCAGACAAGCGGTTACTACAATGAGCAGTTCTTC
>TRBD2|TRBV10-2|TRBJ2-1|once
CASSEGSSGSYEQFF
TGCGCCAGCAGTGAGGGATCTAGCGGGAGCTATGAGCAGTTCTTC
>.|TRBV6-8|TRBJ1-1|.
CASSHPRTEAFF
TGTGCCAGCAGTCACCCGAGGACTGAAGCTTTCTTT
>TRBD1|TRBV6-8|TRBJ2-7|.
CASSPRQGGYEQYF
TGTGCCAGCAGTCCCAGACAGGGTGGCTACGAGCAGTACTTC
>.|TRBV25-1|TRBJ1-4|.
CASTSSSGANEKLFF
TGTGCCAGCACTTCGAGCTCAGGGGCTAATGAAAAACTGTTTTTT
>TRBD2|TRBV29-1|TRBJ2-3|few
CSVDSGGRTDTQYF
TGCAGCGTTGATAGCGGGGGTAGGACAGATACGCAGTATTTT
>TRBD2|TRBV6-8|TRBJ2-2|.
CASSFRVAGGPGTGELFF
TGTGCCAGCAGTTTCCGGGTAGCGGGAGGGCCGGGCACCGGGGAGCTGTTTTTT
>TRBD1|TRBV19|TRBJ1-1|.
CASSIAGQADTPNTEAFF
TGTGCCAGTAGTATAGCCGGACAGGCGGACACCCCGAACACTGAAGCTTTCTTT
>TRBD2|TRBV25-1|TRBJ2-7|.
CASSGLASPHEQYF
TGTGCCAGCAGTGGACTAGCTAGCCCCCACGAGCAGTACTTC
>.|TRBV29-1|TRBJ2-1|once
CSVEYAEGADEQFF
TGCAGCGTTGAATACGCGGAGGGGGCGGATGAGCAGTTCTTC
>TRBD1|TRBV6-8|TRBJ1-5|.
CASSSFTGAQPQHF
TGTGCCAGCAGTTCGTTCACAGGGGCCCAGCCCCAGCATTTT
>.|TRBV5-1|TRBJ1-1|.
CASSLEGRTNTEAFF
TGCGCCAGCAGCTTGGAGGGACGGACGAACACTGAAGCTTTCTTT
>.|TRBV6-8|TRBJ2-7|.
CASSRRDNSYEQYF
TGTGCCAGCAGCCGTCGGGACAACTCCTACGAGCAGTACTTC
>.|TRBV25-1|TRBJ2-3|once
CASSPRDSRTQYF
TGTGCCAGCAGTCCCCGAGACTCCAGGACGCAGTATTTT
>.|TRBV29-1|TRBJ2-3|.
CSVGDSTDTQYF
TGCAGCGTTGGGGACAGCACAGATACGCAGTATTTT
>.|TRBV14|TRBJ2-2|few
CASSQAGTGTGELFF
TGTGCCAGCAGCCAAGCAGGGACGGGCACCGGGGAGCTGTTTTTT
>.|TRBV18|TRBJ2-7|few
CASSGQTYEQYF
TGTGCCAGCTCAGGGCAGACCTACGAGCAGTACTTC
>.|TRBV15|TRBJ1-5|.
CATSRGRGTGQPQHF
TGTGCCACCAGCAGAGGAAGGGGCACGGGTCAGCCCCAGCATTTT
>TRBD1|TRBV12-5|TRBJ1-6|.
CASTGTGDGNSPLHF
TGTGCCAGTACCGGGACAGGGGATGGTAATTCACCCCTCCACTTT
>.|TRBV29-1|TRBJ1-4|.
CSAFGTRSEKLFF
TGCAGCGCGTTCGGGACTCGGTCCGAAAAACTGTTTTTT
>TRBD1|TRBV19|TRBJ1-1|.
CASSICSRQGGNTEAFF
TGTGCCAGTAGTATATGTAGCCGACAGGGAGGGAACACTGAAGCTTTCTTT
>.|TRBV19|TRBJ1-2|.
CASSILDTNYGYTF
TGTGCCAGTAGTATACTCGACACTAACTATGGCTACACCTTC
>TRBD1|TRBV6-8|TRBJ1-5|.
CASSNLDRVYGNQPQHF
TGTGCCAGCAGTAACCTTGACAGGGTTTACGGCAATCAGCCCCAGCATTTT
>.|TRBV6-7|TRBJ1-6|.
CASSSGIRLHF
TGTGCCAGCAGTTCTGGTATACGCCTCCACTTT
>.|TRBV19|TRBJ2-5|.
CATVSSFGAGQETQYF
TGTGCCACGGTCAGCTCGTTCGGCGCAGGACAAGAGACCCAGTACTTC
>.|TRBV6-7|TRBJ2-2|.
CASSYSSLRTGELFF
TGTGCCAGCAGTTACTCGTCGCTACGTACCGGGGAGCTGTTTTTT
>.|TRBV7-5|TRBJ1-3|.
CASSLGLQSSGNTIYF
TGTGCCAGCAGCTTGGGTCTGCAGAGCTCTGGAAACACCATATATTTT